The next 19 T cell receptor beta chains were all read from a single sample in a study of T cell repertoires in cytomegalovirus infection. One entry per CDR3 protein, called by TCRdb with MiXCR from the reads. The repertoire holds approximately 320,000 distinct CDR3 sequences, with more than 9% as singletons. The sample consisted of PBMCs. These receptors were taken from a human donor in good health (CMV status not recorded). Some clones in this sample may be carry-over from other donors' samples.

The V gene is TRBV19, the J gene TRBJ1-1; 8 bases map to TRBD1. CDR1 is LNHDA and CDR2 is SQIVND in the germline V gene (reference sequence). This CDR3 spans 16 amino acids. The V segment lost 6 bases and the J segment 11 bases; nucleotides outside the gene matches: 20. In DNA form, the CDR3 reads TGTGCCAGTAGCCATCCCCGGACAGGGCGAGATAGACGGGCTTTCTTT. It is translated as CASSHPRTGRDRRAFF.

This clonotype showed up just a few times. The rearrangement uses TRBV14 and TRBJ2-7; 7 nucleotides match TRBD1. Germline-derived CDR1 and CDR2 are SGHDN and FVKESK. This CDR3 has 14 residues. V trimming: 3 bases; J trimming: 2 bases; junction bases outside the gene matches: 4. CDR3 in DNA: TGTGCCAGCAGCCAGACAGGGCCACCCTACGAGCAGTACTTC. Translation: CASSQTGPPYEQYF.

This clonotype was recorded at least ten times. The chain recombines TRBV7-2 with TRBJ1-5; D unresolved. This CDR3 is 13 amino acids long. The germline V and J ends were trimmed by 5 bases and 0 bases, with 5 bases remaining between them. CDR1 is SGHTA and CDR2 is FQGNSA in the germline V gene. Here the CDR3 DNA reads TGTGCCAGCAGCGAGTATAGCAATCAGCCCCAGCATTTT. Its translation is CASSEYSNQPQHF. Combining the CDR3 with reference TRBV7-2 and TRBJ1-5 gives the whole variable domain GAGVSQSPSNKVTEKGKDVELRCDPISGHTALYWYRQSLGQGLEFLIYFQGNSAPDKSGLPSDRFSAERTGGSVSTLTIQRTQQEDSAVYLCASSEYSNQPQHFGDGTRLSIL.

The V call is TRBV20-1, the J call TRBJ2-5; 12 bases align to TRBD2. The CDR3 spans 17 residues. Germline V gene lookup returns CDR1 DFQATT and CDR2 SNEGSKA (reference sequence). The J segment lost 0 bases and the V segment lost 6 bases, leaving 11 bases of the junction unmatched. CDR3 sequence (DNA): TGCAGTGCGAACCTACGACTAGCGGGGGCCTACCAAGAGACCCAGTACTTC. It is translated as CSANLRLAGAYQETQYF.

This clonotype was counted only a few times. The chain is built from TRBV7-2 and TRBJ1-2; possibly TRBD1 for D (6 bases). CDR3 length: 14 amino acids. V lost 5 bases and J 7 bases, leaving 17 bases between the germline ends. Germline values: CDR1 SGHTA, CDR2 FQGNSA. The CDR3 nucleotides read TGTGCCAGCAGCCTACAGGGAGGTATGAGTGGCTACACCTTC. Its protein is CASSLQGGMSGYTF. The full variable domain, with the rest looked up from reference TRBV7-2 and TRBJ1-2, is GAGVSQSPSNKVTEKGKDVELRCDPISGHTALYWYRQSLGQGLEFLIYFQGNSAPDKSGLPSDRFSAERTGGSVSTLTIQRTQQEDSAVYLCASSLQGGMSGYTFGSGTRLTVV.

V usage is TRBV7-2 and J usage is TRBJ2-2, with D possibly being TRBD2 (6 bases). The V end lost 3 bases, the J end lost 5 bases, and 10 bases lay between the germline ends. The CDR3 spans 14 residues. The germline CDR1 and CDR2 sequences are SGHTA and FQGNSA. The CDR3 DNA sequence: TGTGCCAGCAGCTTCCGGGACTGGACCGGGGAGCTGTTTTTT. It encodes CASSFRDWTGELFF.

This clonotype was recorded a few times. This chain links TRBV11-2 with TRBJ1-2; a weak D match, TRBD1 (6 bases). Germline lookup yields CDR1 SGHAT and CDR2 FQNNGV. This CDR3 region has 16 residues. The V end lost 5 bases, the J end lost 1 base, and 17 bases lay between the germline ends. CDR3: CASSPRTALLNYGYTF. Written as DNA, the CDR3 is TGTGCCAGCAGCCCTCGGACAGCCCTCCTTAACTATGGCTACACCTTC.

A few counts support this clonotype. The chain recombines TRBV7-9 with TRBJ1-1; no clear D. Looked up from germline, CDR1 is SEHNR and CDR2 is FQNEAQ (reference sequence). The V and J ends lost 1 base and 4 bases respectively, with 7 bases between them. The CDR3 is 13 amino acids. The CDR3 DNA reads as TGTGCCAGCAGCTTAGAGGCTGGCACTGAAGCTTTCTTT. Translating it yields CASSLEAGTEAFF.

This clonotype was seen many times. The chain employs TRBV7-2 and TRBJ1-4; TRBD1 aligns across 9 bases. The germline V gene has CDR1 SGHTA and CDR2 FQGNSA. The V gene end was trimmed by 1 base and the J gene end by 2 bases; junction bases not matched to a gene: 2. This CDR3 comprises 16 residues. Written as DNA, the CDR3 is TGTGCCAGCAGCTTAGGGGGACAGGGCACTAATGAAAAACTGTTTTTT. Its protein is CASSLGGQGTNEKLFF.

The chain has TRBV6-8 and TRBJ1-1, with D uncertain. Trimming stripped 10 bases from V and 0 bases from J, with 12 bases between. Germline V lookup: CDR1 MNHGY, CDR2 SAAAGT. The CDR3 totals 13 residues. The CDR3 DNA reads TGTGCCACCGCGTGGGGTATGAACACTGAAGCTTTCTTT. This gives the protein CATAWGMNTEAFF.

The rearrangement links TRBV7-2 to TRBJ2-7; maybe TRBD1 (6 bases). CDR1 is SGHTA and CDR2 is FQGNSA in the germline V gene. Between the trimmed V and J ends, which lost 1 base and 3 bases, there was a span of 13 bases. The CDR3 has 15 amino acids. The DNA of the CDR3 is TGTGCCAGCAGCTTAGTACAGGGTGAACACTACGAGCAGTACTTC. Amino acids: CASSLVQGEHYEQYF. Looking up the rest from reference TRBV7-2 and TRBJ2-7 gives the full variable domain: GAGVSQSPSNKVTEKGKDVELRCDPISGHTALYWYRQSLGQGLEFLIYFQGNSAPDKSGLPSDRFSAERTGGSVSTLTIQRTQQEDSAVYLCASSLVQGEHYEQYFGPGTRLTVT.

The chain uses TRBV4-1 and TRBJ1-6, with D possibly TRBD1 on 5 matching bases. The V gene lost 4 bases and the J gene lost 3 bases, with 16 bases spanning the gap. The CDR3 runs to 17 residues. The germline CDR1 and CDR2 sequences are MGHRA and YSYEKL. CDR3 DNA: TGCGCCAGCAGCCCTGAGGGGCAGAGCAACTATAATTCACCCCTCCACTTT. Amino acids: CASSPEGQSNYNSPLHF.

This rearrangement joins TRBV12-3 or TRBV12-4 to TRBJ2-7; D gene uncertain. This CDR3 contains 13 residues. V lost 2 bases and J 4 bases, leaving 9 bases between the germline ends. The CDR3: CASSLRRYYEQYF. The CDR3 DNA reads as TGTGCCAGCAGTTTAAGAAGGTATTACGAGCAGTACTTC.

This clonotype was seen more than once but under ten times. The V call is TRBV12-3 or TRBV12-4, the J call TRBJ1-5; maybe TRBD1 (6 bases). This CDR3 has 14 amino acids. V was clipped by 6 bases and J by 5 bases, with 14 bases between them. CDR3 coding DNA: TGTGCCAGCAGACGCGGGGGCGCTTATCAGCCCCAGCATTTT. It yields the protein CASRRGGAYQPQHF.

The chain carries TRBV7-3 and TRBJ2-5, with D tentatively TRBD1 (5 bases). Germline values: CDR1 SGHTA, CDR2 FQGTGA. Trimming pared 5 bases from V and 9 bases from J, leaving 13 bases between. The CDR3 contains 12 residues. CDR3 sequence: CASSLEVGPQYF. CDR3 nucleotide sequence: TGTGCCAGCAGCCTCGAAGTGGGGCCCCAGTACTTC.

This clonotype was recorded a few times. The CDR3 nucleotides read TGCAGCGTACTCATTAGACAGGCGATTAACTGGAACACTGAAGCTTTCTTT. Amino acid sequence: CSVLIRQAINWNTEAFF. The rearrangement joins TRBV29-1 to TRBJ1-1; possible D gene TRBD1, 6 bases. The CDR3 totals 17 residues. V was clipped by 6 bases and J by 1 base, with 24 bases between them. Germline CDR1 and CDR2: SQVTM and ANQGSEA. Complete variable domain (other parts from reference TRBV29-1 and TRBJ1-1): SAVISQKPSRDICQRGTSLTIQCQVDSQVTMMFWYRQQPGQSLTLIATANQGSEATYESGFVIDKFPISRPNLTFSTLTVSNMSPEDSSIYLCSVLIRQAINWNTEAFFGQGTRLTVV.

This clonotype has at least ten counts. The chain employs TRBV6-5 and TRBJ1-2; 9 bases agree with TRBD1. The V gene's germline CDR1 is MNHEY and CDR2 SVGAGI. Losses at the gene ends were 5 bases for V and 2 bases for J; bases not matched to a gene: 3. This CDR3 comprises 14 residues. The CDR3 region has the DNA TGTGCCAGCAGTCGGGACAGGGAGAACTATGGCTACACCTTC. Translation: CASSRDRENYGYTF.

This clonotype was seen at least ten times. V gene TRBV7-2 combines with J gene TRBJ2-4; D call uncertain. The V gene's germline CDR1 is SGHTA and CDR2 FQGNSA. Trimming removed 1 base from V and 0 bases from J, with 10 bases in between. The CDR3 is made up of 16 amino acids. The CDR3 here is CASSLDSVLAKNIQYF. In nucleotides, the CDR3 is TGTGCCAGCAGCTTAGATTCGGTTCTAGCCAAAAACATTCAGTACTTC.

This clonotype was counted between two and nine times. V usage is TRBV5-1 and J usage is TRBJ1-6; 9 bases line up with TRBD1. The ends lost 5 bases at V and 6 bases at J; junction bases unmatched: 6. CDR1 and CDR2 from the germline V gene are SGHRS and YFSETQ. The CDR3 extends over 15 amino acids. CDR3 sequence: CASRLTGGGNSPLHF. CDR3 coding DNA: TGCGCCAGCAGACTCACAGGGGGCGGTAATTCACCCCTCCACTTT.